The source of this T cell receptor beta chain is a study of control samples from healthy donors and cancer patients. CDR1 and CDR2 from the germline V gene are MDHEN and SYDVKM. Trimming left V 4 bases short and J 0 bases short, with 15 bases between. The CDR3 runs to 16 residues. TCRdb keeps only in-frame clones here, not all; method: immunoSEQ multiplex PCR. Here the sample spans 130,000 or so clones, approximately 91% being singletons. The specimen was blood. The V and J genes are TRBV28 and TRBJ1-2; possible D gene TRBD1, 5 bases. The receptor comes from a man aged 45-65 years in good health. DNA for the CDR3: TGTGCCAGCAGTTCAAGCAAGGACAACGCTAACTATGGCTACACCTTC. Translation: CASSSSKDNANYGYTF.